This T cell receptor beta chain was identified during a study of blood T cells in healthy people across ages. Study-wide findings and caveats: Compared with aged donors, long-lived donors showed fewer expanded clones, suggesting selection. Unsorted PBMC input precluded a conclusive naive versus antigen-experienced comparison. The recorded TCR beta diversity per million T cells decreased in a roughly linear manner with age.

As to this clonotype: Its antigen is not known.

It was with a sample-barcoded 5' primer and a J-beta primer mix that a second PCR of about 6 to 11 cycles was run. One entry per CDR3 protein, called by TCRdb with MiXCR from the 5' RACE reads. Among approximately 830,000 distinct CDR3 sequences, around 68% were seen once, and the ten largest hold 25% to 35%. The junction had 7 bases not matched to a gene; V was cut back by 5 bases and J by 4 bases. The CDR3 length is 16 residues. The germline V gene has CDR1 SGHTA and CDR2 FQGNSA. This clonotype was obtained from a man younger than 40 in good health. The chain joins TRBV7-2 to TRBJ1-6; 8 nucleotides agree with TRBD1. The sequenced sample was blood. CDR3 nucleotide sequence: TGTGCCAGCAGCCTCCAAGGGACAGGATATAATTCACCCCTCCACTTT. This gives the protein CASSLQGTGYNSPLHF.